This T cell receptor beta chain was profiled in a study of beta chain features in type 1 diabetes. Study findings and constraints: In all four CD4+ subsets, TCRB CDR3 length was significantly, moderately reduced in type 1 diabetes.

V lost 1 base and J lost 8, with 9 bases in between. The CDR3 has 13 residues. Germline-derived CDR1 and CDR2 are LGHNA and YSLEER. Via CD45RO/CCR7/CD25/CD127/CD95/CD27, cells of the CD4+ naive, central memory, regulatory and stem cell-like memory subsets were sorted. For this clone: No antigen is known for it.

Expressed TCRB transcripts were sequenced, since all the RNA that had been isolated was reverse transcribed. Assay used: immunoSEQ multiplex PCR; TCRdb lists only in-frame clones, some missing. Of some 160,000 clones listed, 8% to 8.5% are singletons. The chain carries TRBV4-3 and TRBJ2-1; D gene unclear. This TCR derives from a woman aged 18-29 years with type 1 diabetes. The sequenced sample was central memory CD4+ T cells from blood. CDR3 in DNA: TGCGCCAGCAGCCAAGGCTCTAGTTATGAGCAGTTCTTC. It specifies CASSQGSSYEQFF.